This is a list of T cell receptor beta chains from one sample in a study of blood T cell repertoires in COVID-19. Clones were sequenced by immunoSEQ multiplex PCR, and TCRdb holds only the in-frame ones, with some missing. The table shows roughly 140,000 clones, with around 85% occurring only once. The sequenced material came from peripheral blood. These receptors were obtained from a middle-aged woman with active or convalescent COVID-19. Each CDR3 is given with its conserved first and last residue. D genes are given only for firm matches. Size is stated for part of the rows, as once, few or many counts, or as a class when the clone is expanded.

D gene: NA; clone size: once; J gene: TRBJ1-2; V gene: TRBV2; CDR3 protein: CASSLDGINYGYTF; CDR3 DNA: TGTGCCAGCAGTCTTGACGGGATTAACTATGGCTACACCTTC
D gene: TRBD1; clone size: NA; J gene: TRBJ1-6; V gene: TRBV2; CDR3 protein: CASRGTGNSPLHF; CDR3 DNA: TGTGCCAGCAGGGGGACAGGTAATTCACCCCTCCACTTT
D gene: NA; clone size: few; J gene: TRBJ1-1; V gene: TRBV10-3; CDR3 protein: CAISPFERGTEAFF; CDR3 DNA: TGTGCCATCAGCCCCTTTGAGAGGGGGACTGAAGCTTTCTTT
D gene: NA; clone size: few; J gene: TRBJ1-5; V gene: TRBV11-2; CDR3 protein: CASSPGLLKPQHF; CDR3 DNA: TGTGCCAGCAGCCCGGGACTCCTGAAGCCCCAGCATTTT
D gene: TRBD1; clone size: NA; J gene: TRBJ1-2; V gene: TRBV5-6; CDR3 protein: CASSLPRQGNLYGYTF; CDR3 DNA: TGTGCCAGCAGCTTACCCAGACAGGGGAACCTTTATGGCTACACCTTC
D gene: NA; clone size: NA; J gene: TRBJ1-2; V gene: TRBV6-2/TRBV6-3; CDR3 protein: CASSYWIADGYTF; CDR3 DNA: TGTGCCAGCAGTTATTGGATAGCCGATGGCTACACCTTC
D gene: NA; clone size: NA; J gene: TRBJ1-2; V gene: TRBV12-3/TRBV12-4; CDR3 protein: CASRARTVYGYTF; CDR3 DNA: TGTGCCAGCAGGGCCCGGACAGTCTATGGCTACACCTTC
D gene: NA; clone size: NA; J gene: TRBJ1-5; V gene: TRBV30; CDR3 protein: CAWSVRGNQPQHF; CDR3 DNA: TGTGCCTGGAGTGTAAGGGGAAATCAGCCCCAGCATTTT
D gene: NA; clone size: NA; J gene: TRBJ1-1; V gene: TRBV7-6; CDR3 protein: CASSLGSGGGTEAFF; CDR3 DNA: TGTGCCAGCAGCTTAGGTTCTGGGGGGGGCACTGAAGCTTTCTTT
D gene: NA; clone size: NA; J gene: TRBJ1-1; V gene: TRBV5-1; CDR3 protein: CASSSPGGGAGTEAFF; CDR3 DNA: TGCGCCAGCAGCTCCCCTGGGGGGGGCGCGGGCACTGAAGCTTTCTTT